The present TCR beta chain was sequenced within a study of blood T cell repertoires in COVID-19. CDR1 is LNHDA, CDR2 SQIVND, per germline (reference sequence). Between the trimmed V and J ends, which lost 6 bases and 8 bases, there was a span of 11 bases. CDR3 length: 12 residues. The repertoire was sequenced with immunoSEQ multiplex PCR; TCRdb's copy has only in-frame clones and lacks some. Of 90,000 to 110,000 clones listed, about four fifths are singletons. The chain combines TRBV19 with TRBJ2-1; D is perhaps TRBD2 (6 bases). The material sequenced was peripheral blood. The receptor was derived from a woman older than 75 with acute or convalescent COVID-19. DNA for the CDR3: TGTGCCAGTAGCCCCAGGGACTATGAGCAGTTCTTC. It encodes CASSPRDYEQFF. The whole variable domain, filled in from reference TRBV19 and TRBJ2-1, reads DGGITQSPKYLFRKEGQNVTLSCEQNLNHDAMYWYRQDPGQGLRLIYYSQIVNDFQKGDIAEGYSVSREKKESFPLTVTSAQKNPTAFYLCASSPRDYEQFFGPGTRLTVL.